This entry lists 11 T cell receptor beta chains sequenced from one sample in a study of T cell changes during pregnancy in multiple sclerosis. Repertoires were generated with immunoSEQ multiplex PCR, while TCRdb's copy carries only in-frame clones and drops some. The table shows 130,000 or so clones, with 80% to 95% occurring only once. This material consisted of peripheral blood, taken before pregnancy. These receptors came from a female donor with multiple sclerosis, enrolled in a pregnancy study.

J is TRBJ1-1 and V is TRBV5-1; D is unclear. The CDR3 runs to 14 residues. V lost 4 bases, J lost 0 bases, and 10 bases lay in between. The germline gives CDR1 SGHRS, CDR2 YFSETQ. The CDR3 reads CASSEQTLNTEAFF. The CDR3 DNA reads TGCGCCAGCAGCGAACAGACATTGAACACTGAAGCTTTCTTT.

This chain links TRBV4-2 with TRBJ1-3, with D hard to call. V lost 0 bases and J 0 bases, leaving 12 bases between the germline ends. This CDR3 contains 17 residues. CDR1 is LGHNA and CDR2 is YNFKEQ in the germline V gene. The CDR3: CASSQDPGLASGNTIYF. The CDR3 nucleotides are TGTGCCAGCAGCCAAGATCCCGGGTTGGCCTCTGGAAACACCATATATTTT.

The chain links TRBV5-1 to TRBJ1-4; no reliable D call. Germline V gives CDR1 SGHRS, CDR2 YFSETQ. Trimming cost V 0 bases and J 1 base, with 4 bases left between them. This CDR3 spans 14 amino acids. The DNA for the CDR3 is TGCGCCAGCAGCTTGGCGGGAACTAATGAAAAACTGTTTTTT. Residues: CASSLAGTNEKLFF.

In its sample, this clone was seen once. The chain recombines TRBV27 with TRBJ2-7; 11 bases agree with TRBD2. Looked up from germline, CDR1 is MNHEY and CDR2 is SMNVEV (reference sequence). J was trimmed by 0 bases and V by 5 bases; bases with no gene match: 3. This CDR3 contains 15 residues. As DNA, the CDR3 is TGTGCCAGCAGTCTACTAGCGGGAGACTCCTACGAGCAGTACTTC. This sequence encodes CASSLLAGDSYEQYF.

This clone is a singleton in its sample. One end of the junction varies from germline; a read error may be responsible. Other nucleotide sequences from this sample produce the same CDR3. This chain joins TRBV2 and TRBJ1-4; D is perhaps TRBD1 (6 bases). CDR1 and CDR2 (germline): SNHLY, FYNNEI. The CDR3 has 15 amino acids. This CDR3 reads CASSTIGGGREKLFF. In DNA form, the CDR3 reads TGCGCCAGCAGCACTATAGGGGGGGGAAGAGAAAAACTGTTTTTT.

This clone was seen just once. The V call is TRBV10-3, the J call TRBJ2-3; 8 bases match TRBD2. The germline V gene has CDR1 ENHRY and CDR2 SYGVKD. This CDR3 has 16 residues. V gave up 2 bases and J gave up 2 bases; unmatched junction bases: 6. Here the CDR3 reads CAISEGVSGDTDTQYF. The CDR3 coding sequence is TGTGCCATCAGTGAGGGGGTTAGCGGGGACACAGATACGCAGTATTTT.

The chain employs TRBV30 and TRBJ1-6; D possibly corresponds to TRBD1 (5 bases). The germline gives CDR1 GTSNPN, CDR2 SVGIG (reference sequence). Trimming removed 1 base from V and 7 bases from J, with 14 bases in between. The CDR3 covers 15 residues. The CDR3 DNA reads as TGTGCCTGGAGTGACCGGGGGGGAAGCAATTCACCCCTCCACTTT. Translating gives CAWSDRGGSNSPLHF.

The chain combines TRBV9 with TRBJ1-3; possible D gene TRBD1, 6 bases. V dropped 3 bases and J dropped 4 bases, with 14 bases sitting between them. Germline V gives CDR1 SGDLS, CDR2 YYNGEE. This CDR3 comprises 15 residues. Here the CDR3 reads CASSARGRAGNTIYF. The CDR3 DNA reads as TGTGCCAGCAGCGCAAGGGGGAGGGCAGGAAACACCATATATTTT. Full variable domain (outside the CDR3, taken from reference TRBV9 and TRBJ1-3): DSGVTQTPKHLITATGQRVTLRCSPRSGDLSVYWYQQSLDQGLQFLIQYYNGEERAKGNILERFSAQQFPDLHSELNLSSLELGDSALYFCASSARGRAGNTIYFGEGSWLTVV.

This clone was picked up a small number of times. The rearrangement uses TRBV5-5 and TRBJ1-2; TRBD1 matches at 9 bases. The V and J ends lost 5 bases and 6 bases, in that order; junction bases with no gene match: 8. The CDR3 runs 14 residues. The V gene's germline CDR1 is SGHKS and CDR2 YYEKEE (reference sequence). The chain's CDR3 is CASRQTGGGDGYTF. CDR3 nucleotide sequence: TGTGCCAGCAGACAGACAGGGGGAGGAGATGGCTACACCTTC.

The V call is TRBV7-8, the J call TRBJ2-1; 10 nucleotides line up with TRBD2. The CDR3 runs 18 residues. Losses at the gene ends were 3 bases for V and 0 bases for J; bases not matched to a gene: 8. Germline lookup yields CDR1 SGHVS and CDR2 FQNEAQ. This CDR3 is CASSFRLAGLSSYNEQFF. For the CDR3, the DNA is TGTGCCAGCAGCTTTAGACTAGCGGGCCTAAGCTCCTACAATGAGCAGTTCTTC. The full variable domain, completed using reference TRBV7-8 and TRBJ2-1, is GAGVSQSPRYKVAKRGQDVALRCDPISGHVSLFWYQQALGQGPEFLTYFQNEAQLDKSGLPSDRFFAERPEGSVSTLKIQRTQQEDSAVYLCASSFRLAGLSSYNEQFFGPGTRLTVL.

V and J are TRBV27 and TRBJ2-5, with D possibly TRBD2 on 5 matching bases. Near its end, the DNA agrees better with TRBJ2-7, so the J call may be wrong. The CDR3 totals 14 residues. Germline V gives CDR1 MNHEY, CDR2 SMNVEV (reference sequence). DNA of the CDR3: TGTGCCAGCAGTCCCCAAGGAGAGGGCTACGAGCAGTACTTC. It specifies CASSPQGEGYEQYF.